Presented here are 11 T cell receptor beta chains from one specimen sequenced in a study of T-cell reconstitution after alpha-beta-depleted transplantation in children. Preparation of the TCRbeta library used unique molecular identifiers. Using its own MiXCR run on the PCR reads, TCRdb lists one record per CDR3 protein. In the table there are 440,000 or so distinct CDR3 sequences, roughly two fifths of which are singletons. This specimen consisted of PBMCs, obtained before TCRalphabeta/CD19-depleted stem cell transplant. Every receptor here comes from a girl aged 2 to 10 with aplastic anemia, due to receive a stem cell transplant.

The CDR3: CSARDQGLNYGYTF. The CDR3 DNA follows: TGCAGTGCTAGAGACCAGGGGCTTAACTATGGCTACACCTTC. The chain joins TRBV20-1 to TRBJ1-2; D is possibly TRBD1 (6 bases). V lost 0 bases and J lost 1, with 9 bases in between. This CDR3 spans 14 amino acids. Germline-derived CDR1 and CDR2 are DFQATT and SNEGSKA (reference sequence).

The chain uses TRBV5-1 and TRBJ2-1, with D tentatively TRBD2 (6 bases). This CDR3 has 15 amino acids. The germline V gene has CDR1 SGHRS and CDR2 YFSETQ. The V end was cut by 1 base, the J end by 0 bases, with 8 bases between. In nucleotides, the CDR3 is TGCGCCAGCAGCTTGTACGGGAGCTCCTACAATGAGCAGTTCTTC. Its protein is CASSLYGSSYNEQFF.

J is TRBJ2-1 and V is TRBV20-1; D is uncertain. The V and J ends lost 3 bases and 5 bases respectively, with 20 bases between them. Germline V gene data show CDR1 as DFQATT and CDR2 as SNEGSKA (reference sequence). The CDR3 spans 16 residues. The CDR3 sequence is CSASGVFAEPNNEQFF. CDR3 DNA: TGCAGTGCTAGTGGGGTCTTCGCGGAGCCTAACAATGAGCAGTTCTTC.

This clonotype was found a few times. The chain has TRBV5-1 and TRBJ1-4; 7 bases align to TRBD1. CDR3 length: 15 amino acids. Germline trimming cut 5 bases from V and 5 bases from J; bases unmatched to any gene: 9. CDR1 is SGHRS and CDR2 is YFSETQ in the germline V gene. The chain's CDR3 is CASRYAGTVNEKLFF. The CDR3 DNA sequence: TGCGCCAGCAGATATGCCGGGACAGTGAATGAAAAACTGTTTTTT.

This clonotype was counted at least ten times. The chain uses TRBV29-1 and TRBJ2-7; TRBD2 matches 7 bases. The CDR3 consists of 13 residues. The trim removed 7 bases at V and 3 bases at J, leaving 9 bases unmatched. The germline gives CDR1 SQVTM, CDR2 ANQGSEA. The CDR3 sequence is CSAGEGRVYEQYF. For the CDR3, the DNA is TGCAGCGCTGGGGAGGGAAGGGTCTACGAGCAGTACTTC.

V usage is TRBV7-9 and J usage is TRBJ1-4, with D possibly being TRBD1 (6 bases). This CDR3 region has 15 residues. V was shortened by 5 bases and J by 8 bases, with 18 bases between the two germline ends. Looked up from germline, CDR1 is SEHNR and CDR2 is FQNEAQ (reference sequence). The CDR3 region has the DNA TGTGCCAGCAGCCCAACAGGGTCGGTAGCGGAAAAACTGTTTTTT. This translates into CASSPTGSVAEKLFF.

This clonotype was counted only a few times. CDR3 loop: CSARAGTGNTEAFF. In nucleotides, the CDR3 is TGCAGTGCTAGGGCGGGAACAGGGAACACTGAAGCTTTCTTT. The chain couples TRBV20-1 to TRBJ1-1, with a tentative D call TRBD1 (5 bases). V shed 3 bases and J shed 1 base, with 12 bases lying between them. CDR1 DFQATT and CDR2 SNEGSKA come from the germline V gene (reference sequence). The CDR3 covers 14 residues.

The chain couples TRBV20-1 to TRBJ2-1; no reliable D call. Germline V gene lookup returns CDR1 DFQATT and CDR2 SNEGSKA (reference sequence). Between the trimmed V and J ends, which lost 8 bases and 4 bases, there was a span of 9 bases. The CDR3 consists of 11 residues. CDR3 protein: CSPEPYNEQFF. In nucleotides, the CDR3 is TGCAGTCCCGAACCGTACAATGAGCAGTTCTTC.

This clonotype was counted many times. V and J are TRBV19 and TRBJ1-5, with 7 positions matching TRBD1. CDR3 size: 13 residues. Germline lookup yields CDR1 LNHDA and CDR2 SQIVND (reference sequence). The junction had 2 bases not matched to a gene; V was cut back by 4 bases and J by 5 bases. This CDR3 reads CASSRTGDQPQHF. The CDR3 region has the DNA TGTGCCAGTAGTAGGACAGGAGATCAGCCCCAGCATTTT.

This rearrangement joins TRBV15 to TRBJ2-1; 8 bases line up with TRBD2. There are 15 residues in the CDR3. The germline V gene encodes CDR1 LNHNV and CDR2 YYDKDF (reference sequence). The V segment lost 0 bases and the J segment 8 bases; nucleotides outside the gene matches: 6. The CDR3: CATSRDGLASDEQFF. Here the CDR3 DNA reads TGTGCCACCAGCAGAGACGGACTAGCTAGCGATGAGCAGTTCTTC. Full variable domain (outside the CDR3, taken from reference TRBV15 and TRBJ2-1): DAMVIQNPRYQVTQFGKPVTLSCSQTLNHNVMYWYQQKSSQAPKLLFHYYDKDFNNEADTPDNFQSRRPNTSFCFLDIRSPGLGDTAMYLCATSRDGLASDEQFFGPGTRLTVL.

This clonotype was recorded a few times. CDR3 coding DNA: TGCGCCAGCAGCTCAGGGGTAGTAGAGACCCAGTACTTC. It encodes CASSSGVVETQYF. The gene calls are TRBV5-1 and TRBJ2-5; D is perhaps TRBD1 (6 bases). Germline values: CDR1 SGHRS, CDR2 YFSETQ. Between the trimmed V and J ends, which lost 3 bases and 4 bases, there was a span of 10 bases. CDR3 length equals 13 residues. The whole variable domain, filled in from reference TRBV5-1 and TRBJ2-5, reads KAGVTQTPRYLIKTRGQQVTLSCSPISGHRSVSWYQQTPGQGLQFLFEYFSETQRNKGNFPGRFSGRQFSNSRSEMNVSTLELGDSALYLCASSSGVVETQYFGPGTRLLVL.